This T cell receptor (beta chain) was sequenced for a study of neurological immune-mediated disorders. This clonotype showed up many times. From the 5' RACE reads, TCRdb called clonotypes with MiXCR, one entry per CDR3 protein. The sample shows tens of thousands of distinct CDR3 sequences, 12% to 15% of them seen only once. The CDR3 consists of 14 residues. Between the trimmed V and J ends, which lost 1 base and 4 bases, there was a span of 5 bases. Germline values: CDR1 SGHAT, CDR2 FQNNGV. This TCR came from a woman aged 45 to 65 in good health. The chain couples TRBV11-2 to TRBJ2-6; the D is unclear. The source material was PBMCs. The CDR3 spells CASSLVTGANVLTF. The DNA of the CDR3 is TGTGCCAGCAGCTTAGTCACGGGGGCCAACGTCCTGACTTTC. Variable domain in full (rest from reference TRBV11-2 and TRBJ2-6): EAGVAQSPRYKIIEKRQSVAFWCNPISGHATLYWYQQILGQGPKLLIQFQNNGVVDDSQLPKDRFSAERLKGVDSTLKIQPAKLEDSAVYLCASSLVTGANVLTFGAGSRLTVL.